This T cell receptor (beta chain) was found in a study of lymphopenia after photon versus proton radiotherapy. Study-wide findings and caveats: Oligoclonal CD8+ Temra expansion after nadir drove photon patients' diversity drop.

Regarding this clone: The antigen remains unidentified.

Using immunoSEQ multiplex PCR, the repertoire was profiled, and TCRdb retains in-frame clones only, with some absent. The table has approximately 30,000 clones, 94% seen once. Trimming removed 2 bases from V and 5 bases from J, with 8 bases in between. Germline CDR1 reads MNHEY; CDR2 reads SMNVEV (reference sequence). This CDR3 is built from 13 residues. The chain joins TRBV27 to TRBJ2-3; D uncertain. The TCR comes from a woman aged 45-59 years with cholangiocarcinoma. The sample was peripheral blood, taken from a patient treated with photon-based radiotherapy. CDR3 nucleotides: TGTGCCAGCAGTTTACTGTCGGGAGATACGCAGTATTTT. It specifies CASSLLSGDTQYF.